This TCR beta chain stems from a study of blood T cell repertoires in COVID-19. Only in-frame clones appear in the TCRdb table, and some are missing; sequencing was by immunoSEQ multiplex PCR. Among around 55,000 clones listed, around nine tenths were seen once. The TCR was taken from a human donor with active COVID-19. The donor label of this sample is uncertain. Sequencing was done on a sample of peripheral blood.

The CDR3, as DNA: TGCGCCAGCAGCTTGGCCACAGGGCGCGAGGGCCGCCCCAATGAGCAGTTCTTC. This codes for CASSLATGREGRPNEQFF. The rearrangement uses TRBV5-1 and TRBJ2-1, with a weak D call TRBD1 (6 bases). Germline lookup yields CDR1 SGHRS and CDR2 YFSETQ. The V gene lost 0 bases and the J gene lost 6 bases, with 22 bases spanning the gap. CDR3 length: 18 amino acids.